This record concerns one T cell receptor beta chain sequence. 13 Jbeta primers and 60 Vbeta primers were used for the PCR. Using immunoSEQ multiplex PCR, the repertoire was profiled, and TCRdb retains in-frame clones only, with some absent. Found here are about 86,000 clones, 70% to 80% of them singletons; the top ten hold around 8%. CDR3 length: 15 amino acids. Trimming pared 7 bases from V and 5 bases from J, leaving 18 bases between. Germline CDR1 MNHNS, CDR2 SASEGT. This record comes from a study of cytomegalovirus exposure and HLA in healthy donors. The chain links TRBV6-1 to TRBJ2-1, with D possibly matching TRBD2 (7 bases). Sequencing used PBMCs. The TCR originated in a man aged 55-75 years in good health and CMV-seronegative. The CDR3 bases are TGTGCCAGCATTGTTAGGGGGGGTGCCAACAATGAGCAGTTCTTC. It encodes CASIVRGGANNEQFF.